Detailed here is one T cell receptor (beta chain). Its antigen is currently not known. No much larger clonotype is one base removed from it; base qualities were not supplied. This sample was included in a study of blood T cell repertoires in COVID-19 (dated by TCRdb to about 2020). Context from the whole study: Samples covering the acute and convalescent phases of COVID-19 were provided by collaborators in the United States, Italy and Spain. The repertoires were made available in a free public database intended to serve as a resource for research on the immune response to SARS-CoV-2. The samples were drawn from the first 160 participants of the ongoing ImmuneRACE study and from 950 to 1,500 subjects provided by 6 global collaborators. Where available, HLA class I and class II types were obtained from metadata supplied by the sample provider rather than from assay-based typing. The material from the prospective study consisted of cDNA or gDNA derived from T cells, B-cell-depleted T cells, or PBMCs. The sample metadata nearly always contained a de-identified subject ID, COVID-19 status, age in years and sex. Deeply sampled blood TCRbeta repertoires from subjects exposed to, actively infected with, or recovered from COVID-19 were included in the dataset.

TCRbeta CDR3 regions were amplified from genomic DNA using the immunoSEQ Assay, a bias-controlled multiplex PCR. The source study handled its data this way. Within the assay, amplification of reference gene primers was used to estimate how many nucleated cells each sample contained. To quantify the absolute abundance of each unique TCRbeta CDR3 rearrangement, sequence reads were collapsed and filtered. For each sample, productive Simpson clonality was calculated as the square root of Simpson's diversity index over productive rearrangements. TCRdb re-hosts the immuneACCESS table, in-frame sequences only. Its copies lack some clones; in the studies checked, an unresolved V gene accounts for under half of them, and the cause for the rest is not known. V, J and clone size were drawn from that table, and D and trimming were deduced from the DNA. In all, the sample holds approximately 190,000 clones, and 88% of those were seen once. 6.2% of the sample is held by the ten biggest clonotypes.

Overall results and qualifications from the work: The amount of clinical and demographic metadata varied by source and participant and was provided uncurated.

Samples from volunteer blood donors who had recovered from COVID-19 were contributed by a second Seattle source. Each collaborating institution followed its own protocols to collect whole blood in K2EDTA tubes. For TCRbeta analysis, collaborators shipped samples as frozen whole blood, isolated PBMCs, or DNA extracted from either of those sample types. The cysteine opens and the phenylalanine closes a CDR3 of 14 amino acids. Of all the DNA, just the CDR3 is kept, 42 bases in frame from base 1. Based on the germline V gene, the CDR1 and CDR2 sequences are SGHNT and YENEEA. Relative to germline, V is missing 5 bases and J is missing 6 bases, with 2 bases of the junction outside any gene match.

This chain joins TRBV11-3 to TRBJ2-1; the central 12 bases match TRBD2. This receptor was identified in a woman aged 40-49 years who had recovered from COVID-19. Sequenced input: peripheral blood. The nucleotide sequence is TGTGCCAGCAGCCAGACTAGCGGGAGCAATGAGCAGTTCTTC. This translates into CASSQTSGSNEQFF.